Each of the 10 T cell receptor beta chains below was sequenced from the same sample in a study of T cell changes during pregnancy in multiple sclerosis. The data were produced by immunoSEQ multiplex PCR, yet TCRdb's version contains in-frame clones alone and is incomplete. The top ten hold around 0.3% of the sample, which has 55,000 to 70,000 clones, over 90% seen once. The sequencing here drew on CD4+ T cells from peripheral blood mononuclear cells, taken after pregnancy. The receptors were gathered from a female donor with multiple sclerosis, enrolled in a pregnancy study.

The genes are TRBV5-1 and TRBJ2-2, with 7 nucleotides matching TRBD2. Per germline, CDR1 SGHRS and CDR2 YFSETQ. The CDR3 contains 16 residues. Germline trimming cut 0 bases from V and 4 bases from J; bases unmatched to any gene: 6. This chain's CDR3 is CASSLEPRGSTGELFF. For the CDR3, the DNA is TGCGCCAGCAGCTTGGAGCCGCGGGGGTCCACCGGGGAGCTGTTTTTT.

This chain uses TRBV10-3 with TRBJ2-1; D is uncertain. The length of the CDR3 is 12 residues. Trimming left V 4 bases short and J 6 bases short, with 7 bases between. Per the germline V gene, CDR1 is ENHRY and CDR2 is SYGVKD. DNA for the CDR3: TGTGCCATCAGTGTTCAGGCCAATGAGCAGTTCTTC. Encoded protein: CAISVQANEQFF.

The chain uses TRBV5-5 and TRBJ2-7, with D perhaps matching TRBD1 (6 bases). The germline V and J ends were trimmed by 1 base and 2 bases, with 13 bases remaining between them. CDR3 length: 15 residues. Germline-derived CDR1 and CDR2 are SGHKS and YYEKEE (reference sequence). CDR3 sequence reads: CASSLRMGATYEQYF. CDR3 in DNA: TGTGCCAGCAGCTTGAGGATGGGGGCAACCTACGAGCAGTACTTC.

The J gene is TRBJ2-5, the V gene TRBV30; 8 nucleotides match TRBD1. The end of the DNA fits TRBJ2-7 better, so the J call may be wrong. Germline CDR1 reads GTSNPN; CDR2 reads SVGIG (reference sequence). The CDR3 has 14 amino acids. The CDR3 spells CAWDSGQETYEQYF. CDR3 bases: TGTGCCTGGGACTCGGGACAGGAGACCTACGAGCAGTACTTC.

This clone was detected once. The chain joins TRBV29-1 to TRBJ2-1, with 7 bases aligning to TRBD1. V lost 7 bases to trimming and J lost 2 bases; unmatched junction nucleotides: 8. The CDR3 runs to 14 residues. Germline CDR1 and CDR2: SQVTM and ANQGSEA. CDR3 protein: CSADDRVTYNEQFF. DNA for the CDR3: TGCAGCGCCGACGACAGGGTGACCTACAATGAGCAGTTCTTC.

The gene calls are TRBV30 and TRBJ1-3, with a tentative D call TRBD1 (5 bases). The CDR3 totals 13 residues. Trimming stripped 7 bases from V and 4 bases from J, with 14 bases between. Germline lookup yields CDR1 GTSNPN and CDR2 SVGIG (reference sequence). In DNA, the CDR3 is TGTGCCTCTACCAGGGATTCAGGAAACACCATATATTTT. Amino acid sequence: CASTRDSGNTIYF.

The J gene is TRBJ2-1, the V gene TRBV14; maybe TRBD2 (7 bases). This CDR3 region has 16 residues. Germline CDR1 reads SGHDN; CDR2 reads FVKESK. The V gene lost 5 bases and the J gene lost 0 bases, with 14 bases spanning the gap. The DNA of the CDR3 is TGTGCCAGCAGCTCAAGAGGGGGGGGCTCCTACAATGAGCAGTTCTTC. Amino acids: CASSSRGGGSYNEQFF.

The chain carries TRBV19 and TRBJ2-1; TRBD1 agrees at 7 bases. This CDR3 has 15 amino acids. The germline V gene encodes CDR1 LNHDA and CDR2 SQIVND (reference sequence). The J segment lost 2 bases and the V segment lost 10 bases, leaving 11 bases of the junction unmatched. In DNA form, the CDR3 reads TGTGCCACGGAGGCCCTAGGGGGCGCCTACAATGAGCAGTTCTTC. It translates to CATEALGGAYNEQFF.

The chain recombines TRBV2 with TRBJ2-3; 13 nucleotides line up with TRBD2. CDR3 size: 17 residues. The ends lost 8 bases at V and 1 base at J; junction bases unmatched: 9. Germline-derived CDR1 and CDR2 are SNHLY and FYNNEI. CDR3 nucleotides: TGTGCCAGCCAAACTAGCGGGAGGGCCTGGGGCACAGATACGCAGTATTTT. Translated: CASQTSGRAWGTDTQYF.

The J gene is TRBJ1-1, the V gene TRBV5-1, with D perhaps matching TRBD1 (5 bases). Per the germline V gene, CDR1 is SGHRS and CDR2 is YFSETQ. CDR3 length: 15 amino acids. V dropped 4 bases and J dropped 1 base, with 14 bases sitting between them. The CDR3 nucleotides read TGCGCCAGCAGCACGGGGGGAAGCTGGAACACTGAAGCTTTCTTT. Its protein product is CASSTGGSWNTEAFF.